This passage covers 28 T cell receptor beta chains from one sample sequenced in a study of PD-1 blockade in classical Hodgkin lymphoma. There was relapse after autologous stem cell transplantation in every patient, and there was variation in brentuximab vedotin exposure. This table comes from immunoSEQ multiplex PCR, and its TCRdb copy is limited to in-frame clones, with some not included. Among more than 90,000 clones listed, about four fifths were seen once. Sample: peripheral blood mononuclear cells (PBMCs), taken before the second cycle of nivolumab. These receptors all come from a human donor with classical Hodgkin lymphoma.

The V call is TRBV7-9, the J call TRBJ2-1; D not certain. Per germline, CDR1 SEHNR and CDR2 FQNEAQ (reference sequence). The germline V and J ends were trimmed by 0 bases and 5 bases, with 2 bases remaining between them. CDR3 size: 12 residues. CDR3 sequence reads: CASSLANNEQFF. The DNA of the CDR3 is TGTGCCAGCAGCTTAGCAAACAATGAGCAGTTCTTC. Drawing the rest from reference TRBV7-9 and TRBJ2-1, the complete variable domain is DTGVSQNPRHKITKRGQNVTFRCDPISEHNRLYWYRQTLGQGPEFLTYFQNEAQLEKSRLLSDRFSAERPKGSFSTLEIQRTEQGDSAMYLCASSLANNEQFFGPGTRLTVL.

This clone was seen once. The J gene is TRBJ2-2, the V gene TRBV5-1; perhaps TRBD2 as D (6 bases). V was trimmed by 3 bases and J by 1 base, leaving 10 bases between them. Looked up from germline, CDR1 is SGHRS and CDR2 is YFSETQ. The CDR3 runs to 15 residues. CDR3: CASSWGDENTGELFF. The CDR3 coding sequence is TGCGCCAGCAGCTGGGGGGACGAGAACACCGGGGAGCTGTTTTTT.

The chain carries TRBV6-4 and TRBJ2-5; the match to TRBD2 covers 14 bases. Per germline, CDR1 MRHNA and CDR2 SNTAGT. The CDR3 is made up of 14 amino acids. Unmatched junction bases numbered 6, after V lost 10 bases and J lost 5 bases. CDR3 sequence (DNA): TGTGCCAACCTGGGACTAGCGGGAGAGGAGACCCAGTACTTC. It encodes CANLGLAGEETQYF.

This chain joins TRBV10-3 and TRBJ2-3; D is undetermined. This CDR3 spans 10 amino acids. Germline V gene data show CDR1 as ENHRY and CDR2 as SYGVKD. Trimming left V 11 bases short and J 5 bases short, with 8 bases between. CDR3 DNA sequence: TGTGCCGCAGGTGTAGATACGCAGTATTTT. Its translation: CAAGVDTQYF.

The chain couples TRBV5-1 to TRBJ1-4; 9 nucleotides agree with TRBD1. The germline V gene has CDR1 SGHRS and CDR2 YFSETQ. The J segment lost 4 bases and the V segment lost 4 bases, leaving 2 bases of the junction unmatched. The CDR3 runs 14 residues. CDR3 bases: TGCGCCAGCAGCACGGGACAGGGTAATGAAAAACTGTTTTTT. This sequence encodes CASSTGQGNEKLFF.

The chain has TRBV7-2 and TRBJ2-3; the D is unclear. V was clipped by 5 bases and J by 5 bases, with 11 bases between them. The CDR3 runs 13 residues. The germline V gene has CDR1 SGHTA and CDR2 FQGNSA. The CDR3 region is CASSAPSGDTQYF. CDR3 coding DNA: TGTGCCAGCAGCGCCCCGTCGGGAGATACGCAGTATTTT.

This clone was recorded at least ten times. This chain links TRBV5-6 with TRBJ2-7; a possible D gene is TRBD2 (6 bases). The CDR3 contains 14 residues. The V end was cut by 1 base, the J end by 4 bases, with 12 bases between. Germline V gene lookup returns CDR1 SGHDT and CDR2 YYEEEE. CDR3 in DNA: TGTGCCAGCAGCTTGACGGGGGTGGTTTACGAGCAGTACTTC. This codes for CASSLTGVVYEQYF.

The chain uses TRBV12-5 and TRBJ1-2, with 7 bases identical to TRBD1. The germline CDR1 and CDR2 sequences are LGHNT and FRNRAP. The CDR3 runs 13 residues. After removal of 4 bases from V and 5 bases from J, the junction contained 4 bases not matched to a gene. CDR3 amino acids: CASGSGGRYGYTF. Written as DNA, the CDR3 is TGTGCTAGTGGTTCAGGGGGAAGGTATGGCTACACCTTC.

V and J are TRBV15 and TRBJ1-5; D is unresolved. From germline, CDR1 is LNHNV and CDR2 YYDKDF (reference sequence). CDR3 length equals 15 residues. Deletions cut 1 base from V and 4 bases from J, with 11 bases between. CDR3 nucleotides: TGTGCCACCAGCAGAGTAAGAATCGGGAATCAGCCCCAGCATTTT. Its translation: CATSRVRIGNQPQHF.

A few counts support this clone. This chain uses TRBV30 with TRBJ2-3, with TRBD1 matching 7 bases. The CDR3 loop spans 14 amino acids. Trimming at V came to 0 bases and at J to 4 bases, leaving 4 bases not matched to a gene. CDR1 and CDR2 (germline): GTSNPN, SVGIG (reference sequence). This CDR3 reads CAWSVGGIADTQYF. The CDR3 bases are TGTGCCTGGAGTGTAGGGGGCATCGCAGATACGCAGTATTTT.

This rearrangement joins TRBV5-4 to TRBJ1-2; 8 nucleotides align to TRBD1. V trimming: 4 bases; J trimming: 2 bases; junction bases outside the gene matches: 10. The CDR3 has 16 amino acids. Germline CDR1 SGHNT, CDR2 YYREEE (reference sequence). In DNA form, the CDR3 reads TGTGCCAGCAGCAAGATGACAGGGGCTAGAAACTATGGCTACACCTTC. It is translated as CASSKMTGARNYGYTF.

This clone showed up just a few times. The chain has TRBV18 and TRBJ1-5; maybe TRBD1 (5 bases). In germline, CDR1 is KGHSH, CDR2 LQKENI. V gave up 6 bases and J gave up 0 bases, with 12 bases separating them. The CDR3 runs 15 residues. DNA for the CDR3: TGTGCCAGCTCCTTTGTGGGGGGTAGCAATCAGCCCCAGCATTTT. This encodes CASSFVGGSNQPQHF.

This clone has a handful of counts. This rearrangement joins TRBV5-1 to TRBJ1-1, with 7 bases that match TRBD1. The CDR3 is made up of 14 amino acids. V shed 7 bases and J 1 base; nucleotides not matched to a gene: 7. The germline gives CDR1 SGHRS, CDR2 YFSETQ. The CDR3 DNA sequence: TGCGCCAGCTCGCCGGGACAGCAGAACACTGAAGCTTTCTTT. Its protein product is CASSPGQQNTEAFF.

The chain joins TRBV28 to TRBJ1-5; weak D call: TRBD1 (5 bases). CDR3 length equals 15 residues. Per germline, CDR1 MDHEN and CDR2 SYDVKM. Trimming shortened V by 3 bases and J by 3 bases, and 12 bases separated the two germline ends. CDR3 nucleotides: TGTGCCAGCAGTTTTAGCGGGGCTTCCAATCAGCCCCAGCATTTT. This codes for CASSFSGASNQPQHF.

This clone was detected only once. The V and J genes are TRBV6-5 and TRBJ1-4; D gene unclear. Trimming removed 2 bases from V and 3 bases from J, with 10 bases in between. This CDR3 is built from 15 residues. The germline V gene encodes CDR1 MNHEY and CDR2 SVGAGI. The CDR3 is CASSYRAMPNEKLFF. The DNA for the CDR3 is TGTGCCAGCAGTTACAGGGCCATGCCTAATGAAAAACTGTTTTTT.

This clone was observed a single time. The chain couples TRBV28 to TRBJ1-2, with 8 bases that match TRBD1. J lost 7 bases, V lost 7 bases, and 11 bases had no gene match. Germline V gives CDR1 MDHEN, CDR2 SYDVKM. This CDR3 is 14 amino acids long. The CDR3 bases are TGTGCCAGCACCAGGACAGGGCTTGGTGCTGGCTACACCTTC. Translating gives CASTRTGLGAGYTF.

The chain is built from TRBV30 and TRBJ1-1; D remains unclear. Germline CDR1 GTSNPN, CDR2 SVGIG (reference sequence). The CDR3 has 15 residues. Trimming cost V 3 bases and J 5 bases, with 19 bases left between them. DNA of the CDR3: TGTGCCTGGAGGTCGCCCGGCCCCCAGCGAACTGAAGCTTTCTTT. Translation: CAWRSPGPQRTEAFF.

The chain has TRBV5-5 and TRBJ2-7; the match to TRBD1 covers 8 bases. Germline V gene sequence: CDR1 SGHKS, CDR2 YYEKEE (reference sequence). V dropped 2 bases and J dropped 0; count of bases not matched to a gene: 4. This CDR3 has 15 amino acids. CDR3 DNA sequence: TGTGCCAGCAGCTTCAGACAGGGGCCCTCCTACGAGCAGTACTTC. Translating it yields CASSFRQGPSYEQYF.

Only a few counts were recorded for this clone. The chain employs TRBV29-1 and TRBJ1-5; TRBD1 agrees at 8 bases. V trimming: 6 bases; J trimming: 4 bases; junction bases outside the gene matches: 5. Germline CDR1 and CDR2: SQVTM and ANQGSEA. The CDR3 consists of 13 residues. CDR3 nucleotide sequence: TGCAGCGTCCTGGGACAGGCAAATCAGCCCCAGCATTTT. This gives the protein CSVLGQANQPQHF.

J is TRBJ2-1 and V is TRBV6-4; 11 bases match TRBD2. Germline V gene lookup returns CDR1 MRHNA and CDR2 SNTAGT. V lost 5 bases to trimming and J lost 8 bases; unmatched junction nucleotides: 8. This CDR3 has 15 residues. The CDR3 here is CASSSLAGVGYEQFF. DNA of the CDR3: TGTGCCAGCAGTTCACTAGCGGGAGTTGGGTATGAGCAGTTCTTC.

The chain employs TRBV7-2 and TRBJ2-1; D perhaps matches TRBD2 (5 bases). From germline, CDR1 is SGHTA and CDR2 FQGNSA. The CDR3 runs to 16 residues. V was pared by 5 bases and J by 0 bases, with 14 bases between. CDR3 loop: CASSTTRGSSYNEQFF. For the CDR3, the DNA is TGTGCCAGCAGCACCACCCGGGGTAGCTCCTACAATGAGCAGTTCTTC. Looking up the rest from reference TRBV7-2 and TRBJ2-1 gives the full variable domain: GAGVSQSPSNKVTEKGKDVELRCDPISGHTALYWYRQSLGQGLEFLIYFQGNSAPDKSGLPSDRFSAERTGGSVSTLTIQRTQQEDSAVYLCASSTTRGSSYNEQFFGPGTRLTVL.

The gene calls are TRBV27 and TRBJ2-5; 7 nucleotides align to TRBD2. Trimming at V came to 5 bases and at J to 5 bases, leaving 8 bases not matched to a gene. The CDR3 is 14 amino acids. The germline V gene has CDR1 MNHEY and CDR2 SMNVEV (reference sequence). The DNA for the CDR3 is TGTGCCAGCAGTCCGTGGGGAGGGGTGGAGACCCAGTACTTC. Protein sequence: CASSPWGGVETQYF.

The chain recombines TRBV19 with TRBJ1-1; D is ambiguous. Germline V gene sequence: CDR1 LNHDA, CDR2 SQIVND (reference sequence). V was clipped by 6 bases and J by 3 bases, with 17 bases between them. The CDR3 runs 15 residues. For the CDR3, the DNA is TGTGCCAGTAGCCCCAGTGGAGCGCCTCACACTGAAGCTTTCTTT. Translating it yields CASSPSGAPHTEAFF.

The J gene is TRBJ2-1, the V gene TRBV2, with 8 bases matching TRBD2. CDR1 is SNHLY, CDR2 FYNNEI, per germline. The junction had 11 bases not matched to a gene; V was cut back by 3 bases and J by 7 bases. The CDR3 contains 16 residues. As DNA, the CDR3 is TGTGCCAGCAGTGAGCCCGTAGCGGGATTGAGAAATGAGCAGTTCTTC. It codes for CASSEPVAGLRNEQFF.

This chain connects TRBV6-1 to TRBJ2-3; D call uncertain. The CDR3 runs 15 residues. Germline V lookup: CDR1 MNHNS, CDR2 SASEGT. V lost 3 bases to trimming and J lost 1 base, with 11 bases between them. The DNA of the CDR3 is TGTGCCAGCAGTGAGAGGCGGAAGGGCACAGATACGCAGTATTTT. Translation gives CASSERRKGTDTQYF.

This clone was seen many times. The chain is built from TRBV7-2 and TRBJ2-3; 7 bases line up with TRBD1. V lost 7 bases and J lost 2; bases outside the gene matches: 3. The germline CDR1 and CDR2 sequences are SGHTA and FQGNSA. The CDR3 is made up of 13 amino acids. This chain's CDR3 is CASNTGDTDTQYF. The CDR3 nucleotides read TGTGCCAGCAACACAGGGGACACAGATACGCAGTATTTT.

The rearrangement uses TRBV6-1 and TRBJ2-5; 7 bases are a match to TRBD1. V lost 7 bases and J lost 5; bases outside the gene matches: 10. Germline V gene sequence: CDR1 MNHNS, CDR2 SASEGT. The CDR3 extends over 14 amino acids. CDR3 in DNA: TGTGCCAGCACTAGGCAGGGGGACGGGGAGACCCAGTACTTC. Its protein is CASTRQGDGETQYF.

This clone was seen a single time. The CDR3 coding sequence is TGTGCCAGCTCACCTGGAGGGACTAGTCAAGAGACCCAGTACTTC. This encodes CASSPGGTSQETQYF. V is TRBV18 and J is TRBJ2-5; 8 bases are shared with TRBD2. The germline CDR1 and CDR2 sequences are KGHSH and LQKENI. The CDR3 covers 15 residues. V gave up 3 bases and J gave up 2 bases; unmatched junction bases: 5.